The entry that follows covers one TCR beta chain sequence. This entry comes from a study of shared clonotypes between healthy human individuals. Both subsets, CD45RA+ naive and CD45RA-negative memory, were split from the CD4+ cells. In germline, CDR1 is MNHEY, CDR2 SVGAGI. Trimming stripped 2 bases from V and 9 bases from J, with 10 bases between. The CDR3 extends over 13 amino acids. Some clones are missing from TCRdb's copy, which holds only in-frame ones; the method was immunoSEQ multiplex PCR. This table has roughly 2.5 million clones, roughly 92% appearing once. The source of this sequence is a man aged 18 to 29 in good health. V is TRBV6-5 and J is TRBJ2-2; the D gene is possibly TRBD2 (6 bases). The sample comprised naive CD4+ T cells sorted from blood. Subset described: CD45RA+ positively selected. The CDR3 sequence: CASSYVGGRELFF. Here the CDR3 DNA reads TGTGCCAGCAGTTACGTAGGCGGGAGGGAGCTGTTTTTT.